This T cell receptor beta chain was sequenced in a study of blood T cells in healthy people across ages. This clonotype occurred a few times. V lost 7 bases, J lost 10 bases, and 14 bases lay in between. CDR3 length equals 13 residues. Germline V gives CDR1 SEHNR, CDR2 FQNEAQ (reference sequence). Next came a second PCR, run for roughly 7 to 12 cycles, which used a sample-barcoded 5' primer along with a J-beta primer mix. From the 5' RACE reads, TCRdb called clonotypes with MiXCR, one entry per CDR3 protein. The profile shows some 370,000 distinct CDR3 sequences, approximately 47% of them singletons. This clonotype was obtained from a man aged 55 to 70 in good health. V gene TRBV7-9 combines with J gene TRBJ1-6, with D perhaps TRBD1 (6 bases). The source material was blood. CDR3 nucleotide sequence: TGTGCCAGCACCCTAGGGGGAGTGTCACCCCTCCACTTT. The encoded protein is CASTLGGVSPLHF.